This TCR beta chain was recovered during a study of beta chain features in type 1 diabetes. The study's findings and limits: TCRB CDR3 length was moderately but significantly reduced in all four CD4+ subsets of Type 1 diabetes patients.

Sequencing targeted expressed TCRB transcripts, as all isolated RNA had been reverse transcribed. Clones were read by immunoSEQ multiplex PCR, and TCRdb kept only the in-frame ones, dropping some. The top ten clones hold 0.0085% to 0.012% of a sample with hundreds of thousands of clones, around an eighth of them seen once. V lost 10 bases, J lost 7 bases, and 11 bases stayed unmatched. CDR3 size: 15 residues. The germline V gene encodes CDR1 LNHDA and CDR2 SQIVND (reference sequence). There are a few counts of this clone. Antigen unknown. The sample comprised naive CD4+ T cells from blood. The genes are TRBV19 and TRBJ2-4, with 12 bases matching TRBD2. The clonotype originates from a woman between 18 and 29 years old with type 1 diabetes. CDR3 in amino acids: CATKETSGSNNIQYF. In DNA form, the CDR3 reads TGTGCCACCAAGGAGACTAGCGGGAGCAATAACATTCAGTACTTC. Complete variable domain (other parts from reference TRBV19 and TRBJ2-4): DGGITQSPKYLFRKEGQNVTLSCEQNLNHDAMYWYRQDPGQGLRLIYYSQIVNDFQKGDIAEGYSVSREKKESFPLTVTSAQKNPTAFYLCATKETSGSNNIQYFGAGTRLSVL.